These T cell receptor beta chains were read from a single sample in a study of blood T cells in healthy people across ages. A single record per CDR3 protein comes from TCRdb applying MiXCR to the 5' RACE reads. The sample contains about 830,000 distinct CDR3 sequences, approximately 67% of which appear only once. The material sequenced was blood. Receptor source: a man aged 30-40 years in good health. The CDR3 runs from the conserved cysteine through the conserved F or W. A D gene is named only where the DNA matches it firmly. Not every row has a clone size; where given, it reads once, few, many or a size class.

V	D	J	size	DNA	CDR3
TRBV6-1	NA	TRBJ2-3	NA	TGTGCCAGCAGTGAAGGAGGGTTCGCAGATACGCAGTATTTT	CASSEGGFADTQYF
TRBV29-1	TRBD1	TRBJ2-7	NA	TGCAGCGTTGTGGACAGGGGGACCTCCTACGAGCAGTACTTC	CSVVDRGTSYEQYF
TRBV7-9	NA	TRBJ1-2	NA	TGTGCCAGCAGCCTAACGGACCAATCCTATGGCTACACCTTC	CASSLTDQSYGYTF
TRBV13	NA	TRBJ1-1	NA	TGTGCCAGCAGCTCCCAGGGACACACTGAAGCTTTCTTT	CASSSQGHTEAFF
TRBV4-2	TRBD2	TRBJ2-3	NA	TGTGCCAGCAGCCAGGACAAGCGGGGATCGGATACGCAGTATTTT	CASSQDKRGSDTQYF
TRBV20-1	TRBD1	TRBJ2-5	NA	TGCAGTGCTAAAGATCGAAGGACAGGGGGCGGAGAGACCCAGTACTTC	CSAKDRRTGGGETQYF
TRBV12-3/TRBV12-4	TRBD2	TRBJ2-1	NA	TGTGCCAACAGACTCCTGGGGGTTAGCGGGGCCTCCGGTGAGCAGTTCTTC	CANRLLGVSGASGEQFF
TRBV4-1	TRBD2	TRBJ2-1	few	TGCGCCAGCACGAGTAGCGGGGTCGTGAATGAGCAGTTCTTC	CASTSSGVVNEQFF
TRBV6-5	NA	TRBJ2-7	NA	TGTGCCAGCAGGGGGGACTTAACCTACGAGCAGTACTTC	CASRGDLTYEQYF
TRBV20-1	TRBD2	TRBJ2-1	NA	TGCAGTGCCACCGGACTAGCGGGTTCCTACAATGAGCAGTTCTTC	CSATGLAGSYNEQFF
TRBV4-3	TRBD1	TRBJ2-1	once	TGCGCCAGCAGCCAAGAGGTACAGGGGACTGAGCAGTTCTTC	CASSQEVQGTEQFF
TRBV29-1	NA	TRBJ2-7	NA	TGCAGCGTTGAAGAAGAGAGCAGGGGACTTCCCTACGAGCAGTACTTC	CSVEEESRGLPYEQYF
TRBV29-1	NA	TRBJ1-2	NA	TGCAGCGTTGAGTCAGCGTTGGGGGTCGGCTACACCTTC	CSVESALGVGYTF
TRBV5-1	TRBD1	TRBJ2-1	NA	TGCGCCAGCAGCTGGAGTGGGGACAGGGTAGCTGGTGAGCAGTTCTTC	CASSWSGDRVAGEQFF
TRBV29-1	NA	TRBJ1-2	NA	TGCAGCGTGAACGGTGGCTACACCTTC	CSVNGGYTF
TRBV9	NA	TRBJ2-5	NA	TGTGCCAGCAGCGTAGCTACTGGGGAGACCCAGTACTTC	CASSVATGETQYF
TRBV7-2	TRBD2	TRBJ2-7	NA	TGTGCCAGCAGCTCCGGGGGGGGCATCTACGAGCAGTACTTC	CASSSGGGIYEQYF